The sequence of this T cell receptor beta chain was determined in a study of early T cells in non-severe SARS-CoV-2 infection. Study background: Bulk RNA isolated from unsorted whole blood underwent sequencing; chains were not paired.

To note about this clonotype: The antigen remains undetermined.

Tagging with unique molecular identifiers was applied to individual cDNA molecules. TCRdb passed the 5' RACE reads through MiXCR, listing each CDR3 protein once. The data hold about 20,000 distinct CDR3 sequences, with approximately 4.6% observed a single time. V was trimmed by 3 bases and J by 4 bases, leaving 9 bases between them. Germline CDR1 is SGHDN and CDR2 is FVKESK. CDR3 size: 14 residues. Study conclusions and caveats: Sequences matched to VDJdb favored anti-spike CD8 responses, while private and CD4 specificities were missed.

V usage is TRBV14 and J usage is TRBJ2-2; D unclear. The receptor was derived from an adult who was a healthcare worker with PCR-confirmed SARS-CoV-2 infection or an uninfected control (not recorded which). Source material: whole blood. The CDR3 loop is CASSHEDLTGELFF. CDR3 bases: TGTGCCAGCAGCCACGAGGACCTCACCGGGGAGCTGTTTTTT.